The next 30 T cell receptor beta chains were all read from a single sample in a study of cytomegalovirus exposure and HLA in healthy donors. With 60 Vbeta and 13 Jbeta primers, the PCR was carried out. Repertoires were generated with immunoSEQ multiplex PCR, while TCRdb's copy carries only in-frame clones and drops some. The sample contains approximately 200,000 clones, under 80% of which appear only once. The sample taken for sequencing was PBMCs. The receptors originated from a young man in good health and CMV-seropositive.

This clone has a single count. V and J are TRBV6-6 and TRBJ1-6; 10 bases fit TRBD1. Germline V gene sequence: CDR1 MNHNY, CDR2 SVGAGI (reference sequence). There are 15 residues in the CDR3. The V segment lost 4 bases and the J segment 10 bases; nucleotides outside the gene matches: 7. This CDR3 is CASSSGTGVRSPLHF. The CDR3 DNA follows: TGTGCCAGCAGTTCCGGGACAGGGGTTCGGTCACCCCTCCACTTT.

This clone is a singleton in its sample. The chain recombines TRBV7-2 with TRBJ1-2, with 10 bases aligning to TRBD1. Germline CDR1 reads SGHTA; CDR2 reads FQGNSA. The CDR3 length is 16 residues. The J segment lost 6 bases and the V segment lost 1 base, leaving 8 bases of the junction unmatched. The CDR3 region has the DNA TGTGCCAGCAGCTTAGTGAGACTAGGGACAGGGGATGGCTACACCTTC. This sequence encodes CASSLVRLGTGDGYTF.

The genes are TRBV7-2 and TRBJ1-2; 7 bases are a match to TRBD1. Germline assignment: CDR1 SGHTA and CDR2 FQGNSA. The V gene end was trimmed by 6 bases and the J gene end by 2 bases; junction bases not matched to a gene: 9. This CDR3 is 15 amino acids long. CDR3 in amino acids: CASSSSGQPNYGYTF. As DNA, the CDR3 is TGTGCCAGCAGTTCCTCGGGACAGCCAAACTATGGCTACACCTTC. Filled out from reference TRBV7-2 and TRBJ1-2, the complete variable domain reads GAGVSQSPSNKVTEKGKDVELRCDPISGHTALYWYRQSLGQGLEFLIYFQGNSAPDKSGLPSDRFSAERTGGSVSTLTIQRTQQEDSAVYLCASSSSGQPNYGYTFGSGTRLTVV.

The chain has TRBV6-1 and TRBJ1-2; 8 bases are a match to TRBD1. J lost 3 bases, V lost 4 bases, and 1 base had no gene match. This CDR3 contains 13 residues. The germline CDR1 and CDR2 sequences are MNHNS and SASEGT. The CDR3 DNA follows: TGTGCCAGCAGTGTGACAGGGGACTATGGCTACACCTTC. As protein: CASSVTGDYGYTF.

The chain combines TRBV15 with TRBJ2-7, with D unclear. The CDR3 is 13 residues long. The ends were cut back, 0 bases at V and 12 bases at J, with 15 bases in the middle. Per the germline V gene, CDR1 is LNHNV and CDR2 is YYDKDF (reference sequence). The CDR3 bases are TGTGCCACCAGCAGAGATCCTGAGCCCCCTTTGTACTTC. This sequence encodes CATSRDPEPPLYF.

The V and J genes are TRBV9 and TRBJ2-3, with D unclear. The CDR3 spans 12 residues. The V end lost 4 bases, the J end lost 0 bases, and 3 bases lay between the germline ends. Germline CDR1 is SGDLS and CDR2 is YYNGEE. The CDR3 coding sequence is TGTGCCAGCAGCCCAAGCACAGATACGCAGTATTTT. Translation: CASSPSTDTQYF.

This sequence joins TRBV4-1 and TRBJ1-1; 8 bases align to TRBD1. Germline CDR1 and CDR2: MGHRA and YSYEKL. The V and J ends lost 4 bases and 10 bases, in that order; junction bases with no gene match: 11. The CDR3 contains 14 residues. In DNA, the CDR3 is TGCGCCAGCAGCCCCCAGGACAGGGCGGGTGTAGCTTTCTTT. The encoded protein is CASSPQDRAGVAFF.

The chain employs TRBV7-2 and TRBJ2-5; D is perhaps TRBD2 (6 bases). Trimming left V 1 base short and J 2 bases short, with 11 bases between. The germline gives CDR1 SGHTA, CDR2 FQGNSA. The CDR3 spans 15 residues. In nucleotides, the CDR3 is TGTGCCAGCAGCTTAGTTTCTAGCGCTCAAGAGACCCAGTACTTC. As protein: CASSLVSSAQETQYF.

This chain joins TRBV4-2 and TRBJ1-3, with D unclear. There are 15 residues in the CDR3. Trimming left V 3 bases short and J 1 base short, with 10 bases between. Per the germline V gene, CDR1 is LGHNA and CDR2 is YNFKEQ. CDR3 nucleotide sequence: TGTGCCAGCAGCCAGGCGGACTTGTCTGGAAACACCATATATTTT. Translation gives CASSQADLSGNTIYF.

The chain joins TRBV7-6 to TRBJ1-4, with 10 positions matching TRBD1. Looked up from germline, CDR1 is SGHVS and CDR2 is FNYEAQ. The CDR3 is made up of 15 amino acids. Germline trimming cut 3 bases from V and 6 bases from J; bases unmatched to any gene: 4. The CDR3 nucleotides read TGTGCCAGCAGCTTTGGGGACAGGGGTTATGAAAAACTGTTTTTT. Translation: CASSFGDRGYEKLFF.

The chain uses TRBV6-5 and TRBJ1-5; TRBD1 might be the D (5 bases). Between the trimmed V and J ends, which lost 6 bases and 0 bases, there was a span of 9 bases. The CDR3 sequence is 14 residues long. The germline gives CDR1 MNHEY, CDR2 SVGAGI. The CDR3 sequence is CASSRGSSNQPQHF. CDR3 nucleotides: TGTGCCAGCAGCCGGGGGAGTAGCAATCAGCCCCAGCATTTT.

The chain recombines TRBV5-1 with TRBJ1-2; 9 positions match TRBD1. The germline gives CDR1 SGHRS, CDR2 YFSETQ. CDR3 length equals 13 residues. J lost 5 bases, V lost 2 bases, and 1 base had no gene match. DNA for the CDR3: TGCGCCAGCAGCTTTGGACAGGGGTATGGCTACACCTTC. Its translation: CASSFGQGYGYTF.

This sequence joins TRBV5-1 and TRBJ2-7; TRBD2 aligns across 10 bases. This CDR3 spans 16 amino acids. Germline lookup yields CDR1 SGHRS and CDR2 YFSETQ. V lost 4 bases, J lost 3 bases, and 10 bases stayed unmatched. The CDR3 reads CASSRDSGGLIYEQYF. The CDR3 coding sequence is TGCGCCAGCAGCCGAGATAGCGGGGGGCTTATCTACGAGCAGTACTTC.

The chain is built from TRBV7-8 and TRBJ1-6, with 8 bases aligning to TRBD1. This CDR3 comprises 15 residues. V lost 1 base, J lost 7 bases, and 3 bases stayed unmatched. Germline values: CDR1 SGHVS, CDR2 FQNEAQ. The CDR3 DNA reads TGTGCCAGCAGCTTAGGGACAGGGATGAATTCACCCCTCCACTTT. Translated: CASSLGTGMNSPLHF.

The rearrangement links TRBV28 to TRBJ1-1; 9 bases map to TRBD1. Germline CDR1 reads MDHEN; CDR2 reads SYDVKM. The CDR3 runs to 15 residues. Trimming cost V 8 bases and J 1 base; bases outside gene matches: 8. In DNA form, the CDR3 reads TGTGCCAGCTTTCGGACAGGGGCGGGGAACACTGAAGCTTTCTTT. It encodes CASFRTGAGNTEAFF.

The chain employs TRBV12-5 and TRBJ2-3; TRBD2 matches 8 bases. Germline assignment: CDR1 LGHNT and CDR2 FRNRAP. With V trimmed by 6 bases and J by 5 bases, 1 base remained unmatched. The CDR3 consists of 12 residues. The CDR3 region is CASGAGGDTQYF. DNA for the CDR3: TGTGCTAGTGGCGCGGGGGGAGATACGCAGTATTTT.

The J gene is TRBJ2-1, the V gene TRBV10-3, with TRBD2 matching 9 bases. This CDR3 region has 15 residues. Germline CDR1 and CDR2: ENHRY and SYGVKD. The V and J ends lost 8 bases and 8 bases, in that order; junction bases with no gene match: 13. In DNA form, the CDR3 reads TGTGCCATCCGGTTAGCGGGAGCGCAATCCGATGAGCAGTTCTTC. Amino acids: CAIRLAGAQSDEQFF.

The chain recombines TRBV25-1 with TRBJ1-1, with 7 nucleotides matching TRBD1. The J segment lost 0 bases and the V segment lost 5 bases, leaving 3 bases of the junction unmatched. Germline CDR1 is MGHDK and CDR2 is SYGVNS. The CDR3 consists of 14 residues. CDR3 in DNA: TGTGCCAGCAGTCAGACAGGGTTGAACACTGAAGCTTTCTTT. Residues: CASSQTGLNTEAFF.

The chain uses TRBV27 and TRBJ1-2, with a possible D match to TRBD1 (5 bases). Germline V gene lookup returns CDR1 MNHEY and CDR2 SMNVEV (reference sequence). This CDR3 region has 14 residues. V was trimmed by 1 base and J by 2 bases, leaving 8 bases between them. The CDR3 loop reads CASSLYPGNYGYTF. The CDR3 region has the DNA TGTGCCAGCAGTTTATATCCAGGGAACTATGGCTACACCTTC.

V and J are TRBV18 and TRBJ2-6; 7 bases align to TRBD1. The germline CDR1 and CDR2 sequences are KGHSH and LQKENI. The J segment lost 0 bases and the V segment lost 4 bases, leaving 12 bases of the junction unmatched. The CDR3 contains 19 residues. The CDR3 region has the DNA TGTGCCAGCTCACGTACTGCCGGGACAGAGACCTCTGGGGCCAACGTCCTGACTTTC. Protein sequence: CASSRTAGTETSGANVLTF.

The V gene is TRBV15, the J gene TRBJ1-2; D is uncertain. The germline CDR1 and CDR2 sequences are LNHNV and YYDKDF (reference sequence). V lost 0 bases and J 5 bases, leaving 10 bases between the germline ends. The CDR3 length is 14 residues. The CDR3 DNA is TGTGCCACCAGCAGAGAGCGCAGAGGATATGGCTACACCTTC. This sequence encodes CATSRERRGYGYTF.

The J gene is TRBJ1-1, the V gene TRBV30; no firm D call. V gave up 5 bases and J gave up 4 bases, with 17 bases separating them. The CDR3 sequence is 14 residues long. Germline loops: CDR1 GTSNPN, CDR2 SVGIG (reference sequence). The CDR3 loop is CAWRGSPLGTEAFF. CDR3 nucleotide sequence: TGTGCCTGGCGCGGGAGCCCCCTTGGCACTGAAGCTTTCTTT.

This clone was picked up a small number of times. The chain employs TRBV28 and TRBJ1-2; perhaps TRBD1 as D (6 bases). This CDR3 is built from 14 residues. Trimming removed 5 bases from V and 6 bases from J, with 16 bases in between. The germline gives CDR1 MDHEN, CDR2 SYDVKM. CDR3 sequence reads: CASSTPGAPHGYTF. In DNA form, the CDR3 reads TGTGCCAGCAGTACCCCAGGGGCCCCTCATGGCTACACCTTC.

This chain connects TRBV13 to TRBJ2-5; 8 nucleotides match TRBD2. CDR3 length: 16 residues. The V gene end was trimmed by 1 base and the J gene end by 1 base; junction bases not matched to a gene: 5. CDR1 and CDR2 (germline): PRHDT, FYEKMQ (reference sequence). The CDR3 DNA is TGTGCCAGCAGCTTAGTCGAGCGGGGGCCCCAAGAGACCCAGTACTTC. Protein: CASSLVERGPQETQYF.

This rearrangement joins TRBV7-3 to TRBJ2-1, with TRBD2 matching 11 bases. The germline V gene has CDR1 SGHTA and CDR2 FQGTGA. Germline trimming cut 5 bases from V and 5 bases from J; bases unmatched to any gene: 2. The CDR3 totals 14 residues. CDR3 loop: CASSTSGSDNEQFF. The CDR3 DNA sequence: TGTGCCAGCAGCACTAGCGGGAGTGACAATGAGCAGTTCTTC. The entire variable domain, with the rest obtained from reference TRBV7-3 and TRBJ2-1, is as follows: GAGVSQTPSNKVTEKGKYVELRCDPISGHTALYWYRQSLGQGPEFLIYFQGTGAADDSGLPNDRFFAVRPEGSVSTLKIQRTERGDSAVYLCASSTSGSDNEQFFGPGTRLTVL.

The chain is built from TRBV5-4 and TRBJ1-2, with D tentatively TRBD1 (6 bases). Trimming stripped 4 bases from V and 7 bases from J, with 23 bases between. Germline loops: CDR1 SGHNT, CDR2 YYREEE (reference sequence). The length of the CDR3 is 16 residues. This CDR3 reads CASSLGGGALESGYTF. CDR3 DNA sequence: TGTGCCAGCAGCCTGGGCGGGGGCGCATTGGAAAGTGGCTACACCTTC.

The chain uses TRBV7-2 and TRBJ1-3; D perhaps matches TRBD1 (5 bases). The CDR3 sequence is 13 residues long. V dropped 5 bases and J dropped 7 bases, with 12 bases sitting between them. Germline CDR1 SGHTA, CDR2 FQGNSA. The CDR3 DNA reads as TGTGCCAGCAGCGCCAGGGTAAAGAACACCATATATTTT. Translating gives CASSARVKNTIYF.

The V gene is TRBV7-2, the J gene TRBJ2-4; 9 bases map to TRBD2. This CDR3 is 15 amino acids long. V was clipped by 5 bases and J by 8 bases; unmatched bases: 10. Germline V gene sequence: CDR1 SGHTA, CDR2 FQGNSA. CDR3 region: CASSPQAGGSDIQYF. In nucleotides, the CDR3 is TGTGCCAGCAGCCCACAAGCGGGAGGATCTGACATTCAGTACTTC.

Worth noting for this clone: One end of the junction fails to match germline, which may point to a read error. The gene calls are TRBV7-7 and TRBJ2-5, with a weak D call TRBD2 (6 bases). CDR1 is SSHAT and CDR2 is FNYEAQ in the germline V gene (reference sequence). This CDR3 has 13 residues. The CDR3 protein is CASSLGAGSTQYF. The CDR3, as DNA: TGTGCTAGCAGCTTAGGTGCGGGGTCGACCCAGTACTTC.

The chain combines TRBV19 with TRBJ2-7, with 12 bases matching TRBD2. Trimming cost V 5 bases and J 3 bases; bases outside gene matches: 5. CDR1 and CDR2 (germline): LNHDA, SQIVND (reference sequence). The CDR3 is 15 residues long. The DNA of the CDR3 is TGTGCCAGTAGTCAGACTAGCGGGAGTGGCTACGAGCAGTACTTC. This gives the protein CASSQTSGSGYEQYF.